This TCR beta chain was captured by sequencing in a study of T cells in Graves' hyperthyroidism and ophthalmopathy. Study-level background: It was at initial diagnosis, before any treatment, that peripheral blood was collected. Broader study findings: Ophthalmopathy prediction by the model preceded onset by a median approximately 5.9 months. Most thyroid clonotypes that were expanded above 0.001 also turned up in blood.

This clonotype occurred many times. Its antigen is unidentified. Fresh peripheral blood, 8 to 10 ml of it, supplied the PBMCs. The V and J ends lost 0 bases and 6 bases respectively, with 6 bases between them. This CDR3 is 13 amino acids long. CDR1 is LNHDA and CDR2 is SQIVND in the germline V gene (reference sequence). TCR beta CDR3 regions were amplified from RNA transcripts. First-round RT-PCR of the TCR CDR3 relied on the HTBI primer set. TCRdb passed the multiplex PCR reads through MiXCR, listing each CDR3 protein once. The data contain hundreds of thousands of distinct CDR3 sequences, over 35% of them singletons.

Sequenced material: blood. This clonotype was obtained from a man aged 18 to 29 with Graves' hyperthyroidism. This chain uses TRBV19 with TRBJ1-5; D is uncertain. CDR3 sequence (DNA): TGTGCCAGTAGTATAGATGCAGGTCAGCCCCAGCATTTT. Residues: CASSIDAGQPQHF.